These T cell receptor beta chains were read from a single sample in a study of control samples from healthy donors and cancer patients. Only in-frame clones appear in the TCRdb table, and some are missing; sequencing was by immunoSEQ multiplex PCR. Of tens of thousands of clones listed, just under 90% are singletons. The sequenced sample was PBMCs. Every receptor here comes from a woman between 40 and 55 years old with lung cancer. CDR3s include the opening cysteine and the closing phenylalanine or tryptophan. Each record gives: J gene, V gene, D gene, clone size, CDR3 protein, CDR3 DNA. A D gene is named only where the DNA matches it firmly. A clone size is listed for some rows: how often the clone was seen (once, few, many), or a class if it is expanded.

TRBJ2-1 | TRBV27 | TRBD2 | - | CASSLRGGGSSYNEQFF | TGTGCCAGCAGTTTAAGAGGCGGGGGGAGCTCCTACAATGAGCAGTTCTTC
TRBJ2-1 | TRBV6-2/TRBV6-3 | - | - | CASSYGMDADNEQFF | TGTGCCAGCAGTTACGGGATGGACGCCGACAATGAGCAGTTCTTC
TRBJ2-7 | TRBV20-1 | TRBD2 | - | CSASPQRGRHYEQYF | TGCAGTGCTAGTCCCCAGCGGGGGCGCCACTACGAGCAGTACTTC
TRBJ2-5 | TRBV27 | TRBD1 | - | CASSFSGRVTGALETQYF | TGTGCCAGCAGTTTCTCAGGCCGTGTGACAGGGGCCCTTGAGACCCAGTACTTC
TRBJ2-7 | TRBV29-1 | TRBD1 | few | CSVQDREPYEQYF | TGCAGCGTTCAGGACAGGGAGCCCTACGAGCAGTACTTC
TRBJ1-3 | TRBV11-3 | - | - | CASSYRAKAGTIYF | TGTGCCAGCAGCTACAGGGCCAAGGCTGGCACCATATATTTT
TRBJ1-5 | TRBV7-2 | - | - | CASSLSGASNQPQHF | TGTGCCAGCAGCTTATCAGGAGCATCGAATCAGCCCCAGCATTTT
TRBJ1-5 | TRBV23-1 | - | - | CASPKDRQCRYQPQHF | TGCGCCAGCCCCAAAGATCGGCAGTGTAGGTATCAGCCCCAGCATTTT
TRBJ1-1 | TRBV30 | - | - | CAWRRANTEAFF | TGTGCCTGGAGGAGAGCGAACACTGAAGCTTTCTTT
TRBJ2-3 | TRBV18 | - | - | CASSPPVADTQYF | TGTGCCAGCTCACCACCCGTCGCAGATACGCAGTATTTT
TRBJ1-3 | TRBV11-3 | - | - | CASSFFGEGGNTIYF | TGTGCCAGCAGCTTCTTTGGAGAAGGTGGAAACACCATATATTTT
TRBJ2-7 | TRBV11-2 | - | - | CASSLTGASSYEQYF | TGTGCCAGCAGCCTGACAGGTGCGAGCTCCTACGAGCAGTACTTC
TRBJ1-3 | TRBV5-4 | - | - | CASSPKGSSGNTIYF | TGTGCCAGCAGCCCCAAAGGGAGTTCTGGAAACACCATATATTTT
TRBJ2-3 | TRBV7-9 | TRBD1 | - | CASSLAKDRATDTQYF | TGTGCCAGCAGCTTAGCGAAAGACAGGGCAACAGATACGCAGTATTTT
TRBJ1-5 | TRBV4-2 | - | - | CASSQDRGVSNQPQHF | TGTGCCAGCAGCCAAGATCGGGGGGTTAGCAATCAGCCCCAGCATTTT
TRBJ2-7 | TRBV28 | - | - | CASSQLTNTYEQYF | TGTGCCAGCAGTCAGTTGACAAATACCTACGAGCAGTACTTC
TRBJ2-1 | TRBV3-1/TRBV3-2 | - | - | CASSLPGAHNEQFF | TGTGCCAGCAGCCTACCCGGGGCCCACAATGAGCAGTTCTTC
TRBJ2-5 | TRBV5-6 | - | - | CASSSIGGQETQYF | TGTGCCAGCAGCTCTATAGGGGGGCAAGAGACCCAGTACTTC
TRBJ1-3 | TRBV5-4 | TRBD1 | once | CASSLSRSQGASSGNTIYF | TGTGCCAGCAGCTTGTCAAGGTCACAGGGGGCATCCTCTGGAAACACCATATATTTT
TRBJ2-7 | TRBV27 | TRBD1 | - | CASRVGPGQGLSYEQYF | TGTGCCAGCAGAGTTGGCCCAGGACAGGGCCTCTCCTACGAGCAGTACTTC
TRBJ1-2 | TRBV5-1 | - | - | CASSLTGEGYGYTF | TGCGCCAGCAGCTTGACAGGAGAAGGTTATGGCTACACCTTC
TRBJ2-1 | TRBV19 | TRBD2 | - | CASSMILIETSDPLYNEQFF | TGTGCCAGTAGTATGATTTTGATCGAGACTAGCGACCCCCTCTACAATGAGCAGTTCTTC
TRBJ1-2 | TRBV12-5 | TRBD1 | - | CASGLTGQDPSRYGYTF | TGTGCTAGTGGTTTGACGGGACAGGACCCAAGTCGGTATGGCTACACCTTC
TRBJ2-7 | TRBV28 | - | - | CASSLRLSGHEQYF | TGTGCCAGCAGTTTAAGGTTGTCAGGCCACGAGCAGTACTTC
TRBJ2-2 | TRBV7-3 | TRBD1 | - | CASSRQGYGELFF | TGTGCCAGCAGCCGACAGGGGTACGGGGAGCTGTTTTTT
TRBJ2-3 | TRBV3-1/TRBV3-2 | TRBD2 | - | CASSQEEGLAGGDTQYF | TGTGCCAGCAGCCAAGAGGAGGGACTAGCGGGGGGAGATACGCAGTATTTT
TRBJ2-7 | TRBV20-1 | - | - | CSARGLREQYF | TGCAGTGCCAGGGGACTTCGCGAGCAGTACTTC
TRBJ1-1 | TRBV10-3 | - | - | CAISDQGGNTEAFF | TGTGCCATCAGTGACCAGGGTGGGAACACTGAAGCTTTCTTT
TRBJ2-7 | TRBV9 | TRBD2 | - | CASSVGGGGYEQYF | TGTGCCAGCAGCGTAGGTGGGGGAGGGTACGAGCAGTACTTC
TRBJ2-6 | TRBV7-3 | - | - | CASSPRHGANVLTF | TGTGCCAGCAGCCCCAGGCATGGGGCCAACGTCCTGACTTTC
TRBJ2-2 | TRBV7-3 | - | - | CASSLSRAGELFF | TGTGCCAGCAGCTTAAGTCGGGCAGGGGAGCTGTTTTTT
TRBJ1-1 | TRBV6-1 | TRBD1 | - | CASSEAVGGGNTEAFF | TGTGCCAGCAGTGAGGCGGTGGGAGGGGGCAACACTGAAGCTTTCTTT
TRBJ1-1 | TRBV6-2/TRBV6-3 | - | - | CASSYGGGTEAFF | TGTGCCAGCAGTTACGGCGGCGGAACTGAAGCTTTCTTT
TRBJ2-2 | TRBV9 | - | - | CASSPQGGEVTGELFF | TGTGCCAGCAGCCCCCAAGGGGGGGAGGTCACCGGGGAGCTGTTTTTT
TRBJ2-1 | TRBV7-3 | TRBD2 | - | CASSVSSGGKNEQFF | TGTGCCAGCAGCGTATCTAGCGGGGGGAAAAATGAGCAGTTCTTC
TRBJ1-1 | TRBV28 | TRBD1 | - | CASSFLDRGTGEAFF | TGTGCCAGCAGTTTTTTAGACAGGGGGACAGGTGAAGCTTTCTTT
TRBJ2-7 | TRBV6-5 | TRBD1 | few | CASSQRTGGYEQYF | TGTGCCAGCAGCCAGAGGACAGGGGGCTACGAGCAGTACTTC
TRBJ2-3 | TRBV6-6 | TRBD2 | once | CASRPAGGWDTQYF | TGTGCCAGCAGGCCAGCGGGGGGTTGGGATACGCAGTATTTT
TRBJ1-1 | TRBV28 | - | - | CATSGLALNTEAFF | TGTGCCACTTCCGGACTCGCCTTGAACACTGAAGCTTTCTTT